This T cell receptor beta chain was captured in a study of blood T cell repertoires in COVID-19. Overall study context: Material from acute and convalescent COVID-19 was sourced from the United States, Italy and Spain. PBMCs, B-cell-depleted T cells, or T cells provided the cDNA or gDNA that made up the material.

In the study's own analysis: Scientists estimated how many nucleated cells there were by amplifying reference gene primers. This table comes from immunoSEQ multiplex PCR, and its TCRdb copy is limited to in-frame clones, with some not included. V, J and clone size are taken as reported in that table, and D and trimming were inferred from the DNA itself. Found here are approximately 390,000 clones, around 87% of them singletons; the top ten hold 2% to 2.5%. Followed longitudinally, the Seattle patients had been enrolled during active infection. Germline V gene lookup returns CDR1 LGHDT and CDR2 YNNKEL (reference sequence). This CDR3 region has 18 residues. The V and J ends lost 0 bases and 0 bases, in that order; junction bases with no gene match: 6.

V gene TRBV3-1 (or the pseudogene TRBV3-2) combines with J gene TRBJ1-4; 8 bases line up with TRBD1. The source is a woman between 55 and 75 years old with COVID-19, enrolled during active disease. The source material was peripheral blood. CDR3 amino acids: CASSQDLIQGATNEKLFF. In DNA, the CDR3 is TGTGCCAGCAGCCAAGACCTCATACAGGGGGCAACTAATGAAAAACTGTTTTTT.